The rows below give T cell receptor beta chains drawn from one sample of a study of CD8 T cells in Susac syndrome. TCRdb analysed the immunoSEQ multiplex PCR reads with MiXCR anew, one entry per CDR3 protein. The sample includes some 250,000 distinct CDR3 sequences, less than 96% seen only once; the top ten take approximately 0.094%. Sequenced input: CD4+ T cells from PBMCs. The receptor source for this set is a human donor with Susac syndrome. CDR3s include the opening cysteine and the closing phenylalanine or tryptophan. The order of the fields is J gene, clone size, V gene, D gene, CDR3 protein, CDR3 DNA. The D gene is left open where the match is weak. Some rows have no size entry. The others give once, few or many, or a class for an expanded clone.

j_gene: TRBJ2-1
abundance: -
v_gene: TRBV20-1
d_gene: -
CDR3aa: CSAPPLYNEQFF
CDR3nt: TGCAGTGCCCCACCTCTATACAATGAGCAGTTCTTC

j_gene: TRBJ1-1
abundance: few
v_gene: TRBV29-1
d_gene: -
CDR3aa: CSVGDTEAFF
CDR3nt: TGCAGCGTTGGGGACACTGAAGCTTTCTTT

j_gene: TRBJ2-5
abundance: -
v_gene: TRBV5-6
d_gene: -
CDR3aa: CASSLVTGLETQYF
CDR3nt: TGTGCCAGCAGCTTGGTAACCGGGTTGGAGACCCAGTACTTC

j_gene: TRBJ1-4
abundance: -
v_gene: TRBV19
d_gene: -
CDR3aa: CASSAWGATNEKLFF
CDR3nt: TGTGCCAGTAGTGCTTGGGGGGCAACTAATGAAAAACTGTTTTTT

j_gene: TRBJ2-3
abundance: -
v_gene: TRBV20-1
d_gene: -
CDR3aa: CSARDDVKVTQYF
CDR3nt: TGCAGTGCTAGAGATGACGTTAAGGTTACGCAGTATTTT

j_gene: TRBJ2-5
abundance: -
v_gene: TRBV10-3
d_gene: TRBD2
CDR3aa: CAISGGLQETQYF
CDR3nt: TGTGCCATCAGTGGGGGACTACAAGAGACCCAGTACTTC

j_gene: TRBJ2-5
abundance: -
v_gene: TRBV29-1
d_gene: -
CDR3aa: CSVAVRLEETQYF
CDR3nt: TGCAGCGTTGCTGTTCGCCTAGAGGAGACCCAGTACTTC

j_gene: TRBJ2-3
abundance: -
v_gene: TRBV27
d_gene: -
CDR3aa: CASGQSFTDTQYF
CDR3nt: TGTGCCAGCGGACAGTCTTTCACAGATACGCAGTATTTT

j_gene: TRBJ2-3
abundance: -
v_gene: TRBV12-3/TRBV12-4
d_gene: TRBD2
CDR3aa: CASSLTSGRGFRTDTQYF
CDR3nt: TGTGCCAGCAGTTTGACTAGCGGGAGAGGTTTTCGGACAGATACGCAGTATTTT

j_gene: TRBJ1-5
abundance: -
v_gene: TRBV29-1
d_gene: TRBD1
CDR3aa: CSVGPGGDNQPQHF
CDR3nt: TGCAGCGTTGGACCAGGGGGCGACAATCAGCCCCAGCATTTT

j_gene: TRBJ2-5
abundance: -
v_gene: TRBV28
d_gene: -
CDR3aa: CASSPPWAQETQYF
CDR3nt: TGTGCCAGCAGTCCCCCTTGGGCCCAAGAGACCCAGTACTTC

j_gene: TRBJ2-3
abundance: -
v_gene: TRBV6-4
d_gene: -
CDR3aa: CASSATGWNTDTQYF
CDR3nt: TGTGCCAGCAGTGCTACAGGGTGGAACACAGATACGCAGTATTTT

j_gene: TRBJ2-1
abundance: -
v_gene: TRBV28
d_gene: -
CDR3aa: CASKTYNEQFF
CDR3nt: TGTGCCAGCAAAACTTACAATGAGCAGTTCTTC

j_gene: TRBJ2-2
abundance: -
v_gene: TRBV7-3
d_gene: TRBD2
CDR3aa: CASSQGTSGTGELFF
CDR3nt: TGTGCCAGCAGCCAAGGGACTAGCGGGACCGGGGAGCTGTTTTTT

j_gene: TRBJ2-1
abundance: -
v_gene: TRBV5-6
d_gene: TRBD1
CDR3aa: CASSLVDRDREVWEFF
CDR3nt: TGTGCCAGCAGCTTGGTGGATCGGGACAGGGAGGTTTGGGAGTTCTTC

j_gene: TRBJ1-1
abundance: -
v_gene: TRBV15
d_gene: -
CDR3aa: CATTPGRPTEAFF
CDR3nt: TGTGCCACCACCCCGGGGAGACCCACTGAAGCTTTCTTT

j_gene: TRBJ2-7
abundance: -
v_gene: TRBV9
d_gene: TRBD2
CDR3aa: CASSVAPSGGHYEQYF
CDR3nt: TGTGCCAGCAGCGTAGCGCCTAGCGGGGGCCACTACGAGCAGTACTTC

j_gene: TRBJ2-4
abundance: -
v_gene: TRBV6-1
d_gene: TRBD2
CDR3aa: CASSPAGPSHNIQYF
CDR3nt: TGTGCCAGCAGCCCAGCGGGGCCTTCCCATAACATTCAGTACTTC

j_gene: TRBJ1-4
abundance: once
v_gene: TRBV6-5
d_gene: -
CDR3aa: CASSYRPGHLTATNEKLFF
CDR3nt: TGTGCCAGCAGTTACCGGCCGGGACACCTCACTGCAACTAATGAAAAACTGTTTTTT

j_gene: TRBJ2-7
abundance: -
v_gene: TRBV29-1
d_gene: -
CDR3aa: CSVGDFSYEQYF
CDR3nt: TGCAGCGTTGGGGACTTCTCCTACGAGCAGTACTTC

j_gene: TRBJ1-5
abundance: -
v_gene: TRBV9
d_gene: -
CDR3aa: CASSVRTDQPQHF
CDR3nt: TGTGCCAGCAGCGTCAGGACCGATCAGCCCCAGCATTTT

j_gene: TRBJ2-6
abundance: -
v_gene: TRBV7-9
d_gene: -
CDR3aa: CASSQTGSGANVLTF
CDR3nt: TGTGCCAGCAGCCAGACAGGATCTGGGGCCAACGTCCTGACTTTC

j_gene: TRBJ1-1
abundance: -
v_gene: TRBV5-4
d_gene: TRBD1
CDR3aa: CASSPGQGAKVEAFF
CDR3nt: TGTGCCAGCAGCCCTGGTCAGGGGGCAAAAGTTGAAGCTTTCTTT

j_gene: TRBJ1-2
abundance: -
v_gene: TRBV20-1
d_gene: -
CDR3aa: CSATEGGLDGYTF
CDR3nt: TGCAGTGCCACAGAGGGGGGCTTGGATGGCTACACCTTC

j_gene: TRBJ2-1
abundance: -
v_gene: TRBV3-1
d_gene: -
CDR3aa: CASSQVVGDNEQFF
CDR3nt: TGTGCCAGCAGCCAAGTGGTGGGAGACAATGAGCAGTTCTTC

j_gene: TRBJ2-7
abundance: -
v_gene: TRBV20-1
d_gene: -
CDR3aa: CSAREGPPGSEQYF
CDR3nt: TGCAGTGCTAGGGAGGGGCCCCCCGGGAGCGAGCAGTACTTC

j_gene: TRBJ1-4
abundance: once
v_gene: TRBV18
d_gene: -
CDR3aa: CASSPQVATNEKLFF
CDR3nt: TGTGCCAGCTCACCACAAGTTGCAACTAATGAAAAACTGTTTTTT

j_gene: TRBJ1-1
abundance: -
v_gene: TRBV29-1
d_gene: TRBD1
CDR3aa: CSGRDRGFQAFF
CDR3nt: TGCAGCGGCCGGGACAGGGGGTTTCAAGCTTTCTTT

j_gene: TRBJ2-1
abundance: -
v_gene: TRBV25-1
d_gene: TRBD2
CDR3aa: CASMSLAGNEQFF
CDR3nt: TGTGCCAGCATGTCTTTAGCGGGCAATGAGCAGTTCTTC

j_gene: TRBJ2-1
abundance: -
v_gene: TRBV4-1
d_gene: -
CDR3aa: CASSQDRGLAGLQFF
CDR3nt: TGCGCCAGCAGCCAAGATAGAGGCTTGGCGGGATTGCAGTTCTTC

j_gene: TRBJ2-7
abundance: -
v_gene: TRBV29-1
d_gene: -
CDR3aa: CSVEAPGRTYEQYF
CDR3nt: TGCAGCGTTGAAGCCCCCGGGAGAACCTACGAGCAGTACTTC

j_gene: TRBJ2-1
abundance: -
v_gene: TRBV14
d_gene: TRBD2
CDR3aa: CASSQSGWREGLFKEQFF
CDR3nt: TGTGCCAGCAGCCAAAGCGGATGGCGGGAGGGCCTGTTTAAGGAGCAGTTCTTC

j_gene: TRBJ2-2
abundance: -
v_gene: TRBV7-9
d_gene: -
CDR3aa: CASPTGSTNTGELFF
CDR3nt: TGTGCCAGCCCTACAGGGTCGACGAACACCGGGGAGCTGTTTTTT

j_gene: TRBJ2-7
abundance: once
v_gene: TRBV23-1
d_gene: -
CDR3aa: CASSQTESFYEQYF
CDR3nt: TGCGCCAGCAGTCAGACGGAGAGTTTTTACGAGCAGTACTTC

j_gene: TRBJ2-1
abundance: once
v_gene: TRBV30
d_gene: -
CDR3aa: CAQLRAGLSYNEQFF
CDR3nt: TGTGCTCAACTCCGGGCAGGGCTGTCCTACAATGAGCAGTTCTTC

j_gene: TRBJ2-2
abundance: -
v_gene: TRBV24-1
d_gene: -
CDR3aa: CATSEAGTGELFF
CDR3nt: TGTGCCACCAGTGAAGCAGGTACCGGGGAGCTGTTTTTT

j_gene: TRBJ2-2
abundance: -
v_gene: TRBV11-2
d_gene: -
CDR3aa: CASSLVGSGELFF
CDR3nt: TGTGCCAGCAGCTTAGTAGGGTCCGGGGAGCTGTTTTTT

j_gene: TRBJ2-4
abundance: -
v_gene: TRBV28
d_gene: -
CDR3aa: CASSEGGAKNIQYF
CDR3nt: TGTGCCAGCAGCGAGGGGGGAGCCAAAAACATTCAGTACTTC

j_gene: TRBJ1-1
abundance: -
v_gene: TRBV27
d_gene: -
CDR3aa: CASRAGYMNTEAFF
CDR3nt: TGTGCCAGCAGGGCCGGGTATATGAACACTGAAGCTTTCTTT

j_gene: TRBJ2-1
abundance: -
v_gene: TRBV29-1
d_gene: TRBD2
CDR3aa: CSVPGLAGGRSYNEQFF
CDR3nt: TGCAGCGTACCGGGACTAGCGGGAGGAAGGTCCTACAATGAGCAGTTCTTC

j_gene: TRBJ2-5
abundance: -
v_gene: TRBV5-1
d_gene: TRBD2
CDR3aa: CASSEGTSGTETQYF
CDR3nt: TGCGCCAGCAGCGAGGGGACTAGCGGGACAGAGACCCAGTACTTC

j_gene: TRBJ1-1
abundance: -
v_gene: TRBV5-4
d_gene: -
CDR3aa: CASSRRSRGAEAFF
CDR3nt: TGTGCCAGCAGCCGAAGGTCACGGGGCGCTGAAGCTTTCTTT

j_gene: TRBJ2-2
abundance: -
v_gene: TRBV20-1
d_gene: TRBD1
CDR3aa: CSAKTGFPGELFF
CDR3nt: TGCAGTGCGAAGACAGGGTTTCCCGGGGAGCTGTTTTTT

j_gene: TRBJ2-2
abundance: -
v_gene: TRBV12-3/TRBV12-4
d_gene: -
CDR3aa: CASSSFNTGELFF
CDR3nt: TGTGCCAGCAGTTCCTTTAACACCGGGGAGCTGTTTTTT

j_gene: TRBJ2-2
abundance: -
v_gene: TRBV4-2
d_gene: TRBD2
CDR3aa: CASSQDFGSGRDRELFF
CDR3nt: TGTGCCAGCAGCCAAGATTTTGGTAGCGGGAGGGACAGAGAGCTGTTTTTT

j_gene: TRBJ1-1
abundance: -
v_gene: TRBV27
d_gene: -
CDR3aa: CASSVQGVNTEAFF
CDR3nt: TGTGCCAGCAGCGTACAGGGCGTGAACACTGAAGCTTTCTTT

j_gene: TRBJ2-5
abundance: once
v_gene: TRBV19
d_gene: TRBD1
CDR3aa: CASMNRDRGQETQYF
CDR3nt: TGTGCCAGTATGAACCGGGACAGGGGTCAAGAGACCCAGTACTTC

j_gene: TRBJ1-2
abundance: -
v_gene: TRBV12-3/TRBV12-4
d_gene: TRBD1
CDR3aa: CASSARQGFYGYTF
CDR3nt: TGTGCCAGCAGTGCACGACAGGGCTTCTATGGCTACACCTTC

j_gene: TRBJ1-2
abundance: -
v_gene: TRBV5-1
d_gene: -
CDR3aa: CASRTSPSNEHGYTF
CDR3nt: TGCGCCAGCAGGACCTCCCCCTCCAACGAACATGGCTACACCTTC

j_gene: TRBJ2-1
abundance: -
v_gene: TRBV21-1
d_gene: -
CDR3aa: CASSMGIRTGAYNEQFF
CDR3nt: TGTGCCAGCAGCATGGGGATCAGGACAGGGGCCTACAATGAGCAGTTCTTC

j_gene: TRBJ1-1
abundance: -
v_gene: TRBV29-1
d_gene: -
CDR3aa: CSVRQRLNTEAFF
CDR3nt: TGCAGCGTTCGACAGAGGTTGAACACTGAAGCTTTCTTT

j_gene: TRBJ2-7
abundance: -
v_gene: TRBV30
d_gene: -
CDR3aa: CAWSDRTPYEQYF
CDR3nt: TGTGCCTGGAGTGACAGGACCCCCTACGAGCAGTACTTC

j_gene: TRBJ2-2
abundance: -
v_gene: TRBV20-1
d_gene: -
CDR3aa: CSATNKNPSGLNTGELFF
CDR3nt: TGCAGTGCGACAAACAAAAATCCGTCTGGATTGAACACCGGGGAGCTGTTTTTT

j_gene: TRBJ1-5
abundance: -
v_gene: TRBV29-1
d_gene: TRBD1
CDR3aa: CSGRCPGTGSVALCNQPQHF
CDR3nt: TGCAGCGGTAGATGTCCCGGGACAGGGTCTGTCGCCCTGTGCAATCAGCCCCAGCATTTT

j_gene: TRBJ2-7
abundance: -
v_gene: TRBV5-4
d_gene: -
CDR3aa: CASSPEPLRPYEQYF
CDR3nt: TGTGCCAGCAGCCCCGAGCCCCTCCGGCCTTACGAGCAGTACTTC

j_gene: TRBJ1-4
abundance: -
v_gene: TRBV27
d_gene: TRBD1
CDR3aa: CASSLRDRGRRDEKLFF
CDR3nt: TGTGCCAGCAGTTTAAGGGACAGGGGGCGTCGGGATGAAAAACTGTTTTTT

j_gene: TRBJ1-2
abundance: -
v_gene: TRBV20-1
d_gene: -
CDR3aa: CSARDFRGEQYGYTF
CDR3nt: TGCAGTGCTAGAGATTTTCGGGGAGAGCAGTATGGCTACACCTTC

j_gene: TRBJ2-1
abundance: -
v_gene: TRBV7-9
d_gene: TRBD1
CDR3aa: CASSGSTGASYNEQFF
CDR3nt: TGTGCCAGCAGCGGTTCTACAGGGGCCTCCTACAATGAGCAGTTCTTC

j_gene: TRBJ2-2
abundance: -
v_gene: TRBV12-3/TRBV12-4
d_gene: TRBD2
CDR3aa: CASRRSGLTGELFF
CDR3nt: TGTGCCAGCAGGCGTAGCGGGCTCACCGGGGAGCTGTTTTTT